This TCR beta chain was identified during a study of blood T cell repertoires in COVID-19. Whole-study context: Whether acute or convalescent, the COVID-19 samples came from the United States, Italy and Spain. T cells, B-cell-depleted T cells, or PBMCs supplied cDNA or gDNA.

Method: immunoSEQ multiplex PCR; TCRdb's copy keeps in-frame clones and lacks some. The sample consists of roughly 240,000 clones, approximately 85% of them appearing once. Germline assignment: CDR1 LGHDT and CDR2 YNNKEL (reference sequence). V was clipped by 1 base and J by 5 bases; unmatched bases: 5. The CDR3 is 15 residues long. The source of this sequence is a man aged 50 or older with COVID-19, enrolled during active disease. The chain employs TRBV3-1 (or the pseudogene TRBV3-2) and TRBJ2-3, with TRBD2 identical over 8 bases. Input material: peripheral blood. CDR3 protein: CASSQGPTSGDTQYF. The DNA for the CDR3 is TGTGCCAGCAGCCAAGGTCCCACTAGCGGAGATACGCAGTATTTT.